The text below deals with one TCR beta chain. Starting from about 0.55 ug of total RNA, TCR libraries were made with linear amplification. Using its own MiXCR run on the reads, TCRdb lists one record per CDR3 protein. Of about 180,000 distinct CDR3 sequences in the sample, 65% to 75% were seen once. This record belongs to a study of healthy donors' naive CD4 and CD8 T cells. The ends lost 4 bases at V and 3 bases at J; junction bases unmatched: 3. The germline CDR1 and CDR2 sequences are SQVTM and ANQGSEA. There are 14 residues in the CDR3. This TCR derives from a pool of human donors in good health; the sample pools cells from several healthy donors. Sequenced input: naive CD4+ and CD8+ T cells sorted from blood, pooled from several donors. The chain has TRBV29-1 and TRBJ1-2; 12 nucleotides agree with TRBD1. The CDR3 loop reads CSVGGTGGDYGYTF. In DNA, the CDR3 is TGCAGCGTTGGTGGGACAGGGGGCGACTATGGCTACACCTTC.